The sequence of this T cell receptor beta chain was determined in a study of immune cell composition in non-small cell lung cancer. Points from the study as a whole: Top 10 clone scores and clonality were higher in squamous than adenocarcinoma. In adenocarcinoma, maximal tumour-associated clone frequency tracked TIL tumour reactivity. Tumour-reactive clones were not shown to match dominant in vivo tumour clones.

The length of the CDR3 is 15 residues. Germline trimming cut 6 bases from V and 8 bases from J; bases unmatched to any gene: 10. Germline V CDR1 and CDR2: MNHEY, SVGAGI. Points on this clone: The antigen is undetermined.

Assay: immunoSEQ multiplex PCR; the TCRdb copy retains only in-frame clones and omits some. Of thousands of clones detected, around four fifths appear once; the ten largest clones hold approximately 7.9%. The genes are TRBV6-5 and TRBJ1-4; 9 bases line up with TRBD1. The sequencing input was lung tumor tissue. The clonotype was recovered from a human donor with non-small cell lung cancer. The CDR3 region has the DNA TGTGCCAGCAGCCCGGGACAGGGAGGAAGAGAAAAACTGTTTTTT. Amino acids: CASSPGQGGREKLFF.